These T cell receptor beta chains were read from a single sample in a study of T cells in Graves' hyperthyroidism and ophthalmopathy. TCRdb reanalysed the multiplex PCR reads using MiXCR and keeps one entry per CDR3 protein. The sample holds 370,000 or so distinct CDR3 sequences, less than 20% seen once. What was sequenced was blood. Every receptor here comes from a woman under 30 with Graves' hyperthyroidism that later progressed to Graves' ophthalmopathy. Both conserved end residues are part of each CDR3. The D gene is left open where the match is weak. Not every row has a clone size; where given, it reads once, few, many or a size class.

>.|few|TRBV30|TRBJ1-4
CAWSTGPEKLFF
TGTGCCTGGAGTACAGGGCCTGAAAAACTGTTTTTT
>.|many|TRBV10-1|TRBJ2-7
CASSDGGTSSYEQYF
TGCGCCAGCAGTGACGGGGGTACTAGCTCCTACGAGCAGTACTTC
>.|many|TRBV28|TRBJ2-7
CASNTRHRGGNEYEQYF
TGTGCCAGCAATACTCGGCACAGAGGAGGGAATGAGTACGAGCAGTACTTC
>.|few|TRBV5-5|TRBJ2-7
CASSQRTVWLEQYF
TGTGCCAGCAGCCAACGGACTGTCTGGCTCGAGCAGTACTTC
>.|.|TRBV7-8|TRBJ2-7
CASSQDWRRTATYEQYF
TGCGCCAGCAGCCAAGATTGGAGACGGACAGCTACCTACGAGCAGTACTTC
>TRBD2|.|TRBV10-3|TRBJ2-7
CAISESTLVTSGSTYEQYF
TGTGCCATCAGTGAGTCGACTCTGGTGACTAGCGGGAGTACCTACGAGCAGTACTTC
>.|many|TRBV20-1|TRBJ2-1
CSARYPDAYNEQFF
TGCAGTGCTAGGTATCCGGATGCCTACAATGAGCAGTTCTTC
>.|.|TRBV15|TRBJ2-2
CATSRAGGETGELFF
TGTGCCACCAGCAGAGCTGGGGGAGAAACCGGGGAGCTGTTTTTT
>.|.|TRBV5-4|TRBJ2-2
CASSPGGGGHTGELFF
TGTGCCAGCAGCCCCGGAGGAGGGGGCCACACCGGGGAGCTGTTTTTT
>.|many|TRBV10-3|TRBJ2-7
CAITEVTGHEQYF
TGTGCCATCACCGAGGTAACGGGCCACGAGCAGTACTTC
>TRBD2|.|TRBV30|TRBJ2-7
CAWSVPGFRGGDYEQYF
TGTGCCTGGAGTGTACCCGGGTTTCGGGGGGGGGACTACGAGCAGTACTTC
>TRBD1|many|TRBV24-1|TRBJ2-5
CATSASHVPGQGWETQYF
TGTGCCACCTCGGCCTCACATGTACCGGGACAGGGCTGGGAGACCCAGTACTTC
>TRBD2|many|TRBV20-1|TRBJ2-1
CSATGGSYNEQFF
TGCAGTGCTACCGGGGGGTCCTACAATGAGCAGTTCTTC
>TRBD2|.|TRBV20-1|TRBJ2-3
CSARELAGLQREDTQYF
TGCAGTGCTAGAGAACTAGCGGGCCTACAACGTGAAGATACGCAGTATTTT
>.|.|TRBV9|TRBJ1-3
CASSVGAGSSGNTIYF
TGTGCCAGCAGCGTAGGGGCTGGGAGCTCTGGAAACACCATATATTTT
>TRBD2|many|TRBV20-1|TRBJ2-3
CSAFGPRLARSTDTQYF
TGCAGTGCTTTCGGTCCTAGACTAGCGAGGAGCACAGATACGCAGTATTTT
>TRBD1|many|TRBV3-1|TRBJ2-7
CASSHGRDRGYEQYF
TGTGCCAGCAGCCACGGCCGGGACAGGGGTTACGAGCAGTACTTC
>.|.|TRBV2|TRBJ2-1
CASMGRQYNEQFF
TGTGCCAGCATGGGACGGCAATACAATGAGCAGTTCTTC
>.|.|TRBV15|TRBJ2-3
CATSRDPPSDIAGTDTQYF
TGTGCCACCAGCAGAGACCCCCCTAGTGATATCGCAGGGACAGATACGCAGTATTTT
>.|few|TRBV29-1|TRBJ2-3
CSVGTVQLGDTQYF
TGCAGCGTTGGGACAGTCCAACTGGGGGATACGCAGTATTTT
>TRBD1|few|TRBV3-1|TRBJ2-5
CASSQDKGTGHQETQYF
TGTGCCAGCAGCCAAGATAAGGGGACAGGGCACCAAGAGACCCAGTACTTC
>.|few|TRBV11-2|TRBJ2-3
CASSGFVGGLGTDTQYF
TGTGCCAGCAGCGGCTTTGTGGGGGGCCTTGGCACAGATACGCAGTATTTT
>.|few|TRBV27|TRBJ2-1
CASSDGTYNEQFF
TGTGCCAGCAGTGACGGTACCTACAATGAGCAGTTCTTC
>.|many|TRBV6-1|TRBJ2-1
CASSEEAGGTNEQFF
TGTGCCAGCAGTGAAGAGGCAGGGGGGACGAATGAGCAGTTCTTC
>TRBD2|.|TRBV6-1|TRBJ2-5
CASRPPRGGLRETQYF
TGTGCCAGCCGCCCCCCCCGGGGAGGGCTACGGGAGACCCAGTACTTC
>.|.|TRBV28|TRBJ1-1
CASGPQVLNTEAFF
TGTGCCAGCGGGCCCCAGGTTTTGAACACTGAAGCTTTCTTT
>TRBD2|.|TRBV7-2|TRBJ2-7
CASSLRGVAGGTVEQYF
TGTGCCAGCAGCCTAAGGGGGGTAGCGGGAGGAACGGTCGAGCAGTACTTC
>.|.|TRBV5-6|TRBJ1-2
CASSPTRRGYNYGYTF
TGTGCCAGCAGCCCCACCCGAAGAGGGTACAACTATGGCTACACCTTC
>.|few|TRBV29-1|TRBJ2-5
CSVLFRETQYF
TGCAGCGTTCTCTTCAGAGAGACCCAGTACTTC
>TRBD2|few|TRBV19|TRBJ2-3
CASSSTTSGSTIDTQYF
TGTGCCAGTAGTTCCACGACTAGCGGGAGTACGATAGATACGCAGTATTTT
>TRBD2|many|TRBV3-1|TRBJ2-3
CASSFGLAGGDTQYF
TGTGCCAGCAGCTTCGGACTAGCGGGAGGAGATACGCAGTATTTT
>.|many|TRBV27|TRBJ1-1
CASSLFSWNTEAFF
TGTGCCAGCAGTTTATTCTCGTGGAACACTGAAGCTTTCTTT
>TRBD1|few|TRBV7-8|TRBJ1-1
CASSPDRAEAFF
TGTGCCAGCAGCCCGGACAGGGCTGAAGCTTTCTTT
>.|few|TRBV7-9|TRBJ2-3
CASSSGLPLRTDTQYF
TGTGCCAGCAGCTCCGGGCTTCCTCTCCGCACAGATACGCAGTATTTT
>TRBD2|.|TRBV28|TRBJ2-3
CASSVPEGREVDTQYF
TGTGCCAGCAGCGTCCCGGAGGGGCGGGAGGTAGATACGCAGTATTTT
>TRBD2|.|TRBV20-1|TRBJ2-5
CSASGLPSGSFQYVSQETQYF
TGCAGTGCTAGTGGGCTACCTAGCGGGAGTTTTCAATATGTATCACAAGAGACCCAGTACTTC
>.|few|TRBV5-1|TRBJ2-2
CASSPITGLVAGELFF
TGCGCCAGCAGCCCCATCACAGGGTTGGTTGCCGGGGAGCTGTTTTTT
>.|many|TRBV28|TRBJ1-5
CASRDRTNQPQHF
TGTGCCAGCAGAGATAGGACGAATCAGCCCCAGCATTTT
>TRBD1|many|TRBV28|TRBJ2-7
CASSFPTGTATSYEQYF
TGTGCCAGCAGTTTCCCGACCGGGACAGCCACCTCCTACGAGCAGTACTTC
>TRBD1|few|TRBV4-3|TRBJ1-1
CASSRDRGTGEAFF
TGCGCCAGCAGCCGGGACAGGGGGACGGGAGAAGCTTTCTTT